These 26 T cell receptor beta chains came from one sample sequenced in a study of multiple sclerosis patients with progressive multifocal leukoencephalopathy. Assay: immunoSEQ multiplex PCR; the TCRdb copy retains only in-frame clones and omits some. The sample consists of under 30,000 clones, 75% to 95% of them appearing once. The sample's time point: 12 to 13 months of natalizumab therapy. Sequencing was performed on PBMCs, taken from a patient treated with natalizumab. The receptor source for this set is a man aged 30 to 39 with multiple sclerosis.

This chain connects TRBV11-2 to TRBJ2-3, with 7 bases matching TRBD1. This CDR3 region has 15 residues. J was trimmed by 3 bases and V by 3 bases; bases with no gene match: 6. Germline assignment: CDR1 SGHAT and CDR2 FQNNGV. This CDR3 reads CASSFRNRGTDTQYF. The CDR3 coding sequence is TGTGCCAGCAGCTTCCGTAACAGGGGAACAGATACGCAGTATTTT.

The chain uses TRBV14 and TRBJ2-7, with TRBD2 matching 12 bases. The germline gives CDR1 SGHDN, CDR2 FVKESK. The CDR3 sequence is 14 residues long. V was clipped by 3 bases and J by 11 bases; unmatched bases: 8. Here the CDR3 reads CASSHIPSGRAKYV. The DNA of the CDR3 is TGTGCCAGCAGCCACATACCTAGCGGGAGGGCCAAGTACGTC.

Written as DNA, the CDR3 is TGTGCCAGCAGCGTAGGAATAGCGGGAGGTATGAGTGAGCAGTTCTTC. Its translation is CASSVGIAGGMSEQFF. The V gene is TRBV9, the J gene TRBJ2-1, with TRBD2 matching over 10 bases. J was trimmed by 9 bases and V by 0 bases; bases with no gene match: 9. The CDR3 covers 16 residues. CDR1 is SGDLS, CDR2 YYNGEE, per germline.

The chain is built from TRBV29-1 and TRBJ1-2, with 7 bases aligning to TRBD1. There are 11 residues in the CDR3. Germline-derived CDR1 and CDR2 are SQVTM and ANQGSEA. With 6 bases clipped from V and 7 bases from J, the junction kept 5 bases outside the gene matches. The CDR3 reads CSVLDRVGYTF. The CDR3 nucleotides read TGCAGCGTACTAGACAGGGTTGGCTACACCTTC.

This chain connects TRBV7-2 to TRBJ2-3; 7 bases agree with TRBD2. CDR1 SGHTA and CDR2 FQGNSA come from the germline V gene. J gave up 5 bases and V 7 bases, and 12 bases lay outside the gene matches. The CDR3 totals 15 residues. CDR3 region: CASTLPGLLVDTQYF. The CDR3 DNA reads TGTGCCAGCACCCTACCGGGACTACTCGTAGATACGCAGTATTTT.

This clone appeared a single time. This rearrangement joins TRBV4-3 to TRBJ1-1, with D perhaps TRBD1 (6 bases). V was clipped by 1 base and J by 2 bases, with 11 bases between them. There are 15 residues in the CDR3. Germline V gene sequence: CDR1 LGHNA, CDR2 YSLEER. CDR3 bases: TGCGCCAGCAGCCAAGTACGGGGGGCTAACACTGAAGCTTTCTTT. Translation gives CASSQVRGANTEAFF.

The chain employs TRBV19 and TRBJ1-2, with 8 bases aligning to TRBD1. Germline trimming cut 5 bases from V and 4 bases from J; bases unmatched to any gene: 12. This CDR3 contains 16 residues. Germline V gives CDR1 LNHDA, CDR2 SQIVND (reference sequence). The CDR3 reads CASSLAGQGAFYGYTF. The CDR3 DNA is TGTGCCAGTAGTCTCGCAGGGCAGGGGGCTTTCTATGGCTACACCTTC.

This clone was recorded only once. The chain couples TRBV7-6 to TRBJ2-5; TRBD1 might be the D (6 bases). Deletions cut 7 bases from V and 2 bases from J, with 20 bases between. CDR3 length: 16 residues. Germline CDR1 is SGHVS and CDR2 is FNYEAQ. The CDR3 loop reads CASTPTARGQQETQYF. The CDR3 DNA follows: TGTGCCAGCACCCCCACGGCACGGGGACAACAAGAGACCCAGTACTTC.

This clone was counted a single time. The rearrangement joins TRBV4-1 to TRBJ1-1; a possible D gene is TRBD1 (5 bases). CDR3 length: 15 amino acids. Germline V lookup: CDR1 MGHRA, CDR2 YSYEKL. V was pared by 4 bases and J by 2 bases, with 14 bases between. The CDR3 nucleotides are TGCGCCAGCAGCCGAGGCCCGGGGGTAAACACTGAAGCTTTCTTT. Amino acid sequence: CASSRGPGVNTEAFF.

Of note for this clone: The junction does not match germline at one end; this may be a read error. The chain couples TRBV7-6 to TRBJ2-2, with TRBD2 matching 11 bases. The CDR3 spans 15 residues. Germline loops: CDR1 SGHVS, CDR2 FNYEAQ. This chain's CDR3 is CASSLGLADTGELSF. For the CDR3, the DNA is TGTGCCAGCAGCTTGGGACTAGCGGACACCGGGGAGCTGTCTTTT. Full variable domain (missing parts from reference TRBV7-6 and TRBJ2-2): GAGVSQSPRYKVTKRGQDVALRCDPISGHVSLYWYRQALGQGPEFLTYFNYEAQQDKSGLPNDRFSAERPEGSISTLTIQRTEQRDSAMYRCASSLGLADTGELSFGEGSRLTVL.

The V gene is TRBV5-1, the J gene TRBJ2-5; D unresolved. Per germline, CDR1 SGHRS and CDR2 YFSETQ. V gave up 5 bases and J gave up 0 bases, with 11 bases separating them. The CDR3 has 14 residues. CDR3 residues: CASSSSVYQETQYF. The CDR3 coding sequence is TGCGCCAGCAGTTCGTCCGTTTACCAAGAGACCCAGTACTTC.

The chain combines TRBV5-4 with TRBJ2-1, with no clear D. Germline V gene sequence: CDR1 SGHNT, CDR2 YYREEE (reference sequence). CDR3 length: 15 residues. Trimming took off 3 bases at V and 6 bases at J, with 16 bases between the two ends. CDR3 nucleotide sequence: TGTGCCAGCAGCTCGGGCCTCGGTCGGGCCAATGAGCAGTTCTTC. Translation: CASSSGLGRANEQFF.

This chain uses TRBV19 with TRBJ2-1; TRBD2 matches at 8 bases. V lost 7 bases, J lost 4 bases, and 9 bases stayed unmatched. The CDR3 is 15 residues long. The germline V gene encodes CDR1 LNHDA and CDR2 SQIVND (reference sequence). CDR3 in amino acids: CASTKIAGSYNEQFF. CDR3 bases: TGTGCCAGTACTAAAATAGCGGGAAGTTACAATGAGCAGTTCTTC. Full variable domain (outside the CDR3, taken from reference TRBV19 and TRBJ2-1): DGGITQSPKYLFRKEGQNVTLSCEQNLNHDAMYWYRQDPGQGLRLIYYSQIVNDFQKGDIAEGYSVSREKKESFPLTVTSAQKNPTAFYLCASTKIAGSYNEQFFGPGTRLTVL.

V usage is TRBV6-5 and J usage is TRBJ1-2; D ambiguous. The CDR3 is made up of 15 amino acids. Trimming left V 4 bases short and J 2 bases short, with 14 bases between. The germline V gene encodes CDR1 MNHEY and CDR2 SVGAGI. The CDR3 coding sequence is TGTGCCAGCAGTTTCTTCCAGACGGTGAACTATGGCTACACCTTC. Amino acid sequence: CASSFFQTVNYGYTF.

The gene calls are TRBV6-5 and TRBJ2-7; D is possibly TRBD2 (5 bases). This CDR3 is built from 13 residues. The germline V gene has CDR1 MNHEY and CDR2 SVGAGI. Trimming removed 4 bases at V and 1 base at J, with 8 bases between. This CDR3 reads CASSSGKSYEQYV. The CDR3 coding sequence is TGTGCCAGCAGTTCGGGGAAATCCTACGAGCAGTACGTC.

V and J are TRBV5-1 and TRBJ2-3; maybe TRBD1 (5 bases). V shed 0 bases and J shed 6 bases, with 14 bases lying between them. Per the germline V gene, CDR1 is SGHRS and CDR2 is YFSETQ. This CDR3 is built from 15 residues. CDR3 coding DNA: TGCGCCAGCAGCTTGGGAGACAGCCGTGTTGATACGCAGTATTTT. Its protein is CASSLGDSRVDTQYF.

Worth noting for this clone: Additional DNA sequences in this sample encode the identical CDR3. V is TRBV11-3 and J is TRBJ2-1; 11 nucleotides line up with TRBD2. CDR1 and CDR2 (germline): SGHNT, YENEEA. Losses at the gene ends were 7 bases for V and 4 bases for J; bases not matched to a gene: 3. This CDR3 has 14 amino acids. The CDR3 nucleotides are TGTGCCAGCATAGCGGGAGGGCTTTACAATGAGCAGTTCTTC. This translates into CASIAGGLYNEQFF.

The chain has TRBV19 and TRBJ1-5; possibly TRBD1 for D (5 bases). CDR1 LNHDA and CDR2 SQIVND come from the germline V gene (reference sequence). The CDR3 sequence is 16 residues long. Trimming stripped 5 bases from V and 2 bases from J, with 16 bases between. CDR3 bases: TGTGCCAGTAGTTGGGATAGGGGCGGTGGCAATCAGCCCCAGCATTTT. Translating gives CASSWDRGGGNQPQHF.

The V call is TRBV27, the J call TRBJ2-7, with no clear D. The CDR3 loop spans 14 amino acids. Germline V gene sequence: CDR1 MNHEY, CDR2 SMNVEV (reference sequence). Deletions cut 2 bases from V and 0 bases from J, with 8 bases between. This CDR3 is CASSLQQTSYEQYF. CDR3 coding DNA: TGTGCCAGCAGTTTACAACAGACCTCCTACGAGCAGTACTTC.

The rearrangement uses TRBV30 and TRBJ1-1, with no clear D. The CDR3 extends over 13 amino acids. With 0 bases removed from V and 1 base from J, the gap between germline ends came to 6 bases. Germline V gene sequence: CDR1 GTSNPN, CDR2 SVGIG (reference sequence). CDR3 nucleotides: TGTGCCTGGAGTGTATCCTGGAACACTGAAGCTTTCTTT. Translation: CAWSVSWNTEAFF.

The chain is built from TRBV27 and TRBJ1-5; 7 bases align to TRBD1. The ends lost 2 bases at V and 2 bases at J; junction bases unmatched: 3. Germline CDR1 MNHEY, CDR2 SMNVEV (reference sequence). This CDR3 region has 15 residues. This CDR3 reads CASSLQGVGNQPQHF. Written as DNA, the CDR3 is TGTGCCAGCAGTTTACAGGGGGTTGGCAATCAGCCCCAGCATTTT.

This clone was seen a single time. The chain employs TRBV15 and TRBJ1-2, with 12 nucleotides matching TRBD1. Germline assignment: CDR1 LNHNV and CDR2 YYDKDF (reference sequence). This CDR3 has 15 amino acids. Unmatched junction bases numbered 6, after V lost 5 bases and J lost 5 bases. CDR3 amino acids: CATSRGQGALYGYTF. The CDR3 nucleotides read TGTGCCACCAGCCGGGGACAGGGGGCCCTATATGGCTACACCTTC. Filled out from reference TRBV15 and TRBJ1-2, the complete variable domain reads DAMVIQNPRYQVTQFGKPVTLSCSQTLNHNVMYWYQQKSSQAPKLLFHYYDKDFNNEADTPDNFQSRRPNTSFCFLDIRSPGLGDTAMYLCATSRGQGALYGYTFGSGTRLTVV.

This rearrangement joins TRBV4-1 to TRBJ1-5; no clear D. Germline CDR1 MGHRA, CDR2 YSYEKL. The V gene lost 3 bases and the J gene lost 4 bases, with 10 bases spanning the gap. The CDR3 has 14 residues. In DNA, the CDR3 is TGCGCCAGCAGCCACTCCTGGGGTAATCAGCCCCAGCATTTT. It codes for CASSHSWGNQPQHF.

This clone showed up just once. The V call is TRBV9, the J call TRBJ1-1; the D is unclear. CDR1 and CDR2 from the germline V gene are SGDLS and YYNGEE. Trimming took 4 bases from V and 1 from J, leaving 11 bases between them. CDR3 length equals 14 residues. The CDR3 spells CASSPRLQNTEAFF. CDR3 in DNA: TGTGCCAGCAGCCCCCGCTTGCAGAACACTGAAGCTTTCTTT.

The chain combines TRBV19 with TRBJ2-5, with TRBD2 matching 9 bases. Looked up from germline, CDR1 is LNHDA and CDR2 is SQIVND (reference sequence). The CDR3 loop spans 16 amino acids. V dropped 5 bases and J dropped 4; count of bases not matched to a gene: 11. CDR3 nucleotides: TGTGCCAGTAGTTTTCGCGGGGCGGGAGGGCGAGAGACCCAGTACTTC. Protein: CASSFRGAGGRETQYF.

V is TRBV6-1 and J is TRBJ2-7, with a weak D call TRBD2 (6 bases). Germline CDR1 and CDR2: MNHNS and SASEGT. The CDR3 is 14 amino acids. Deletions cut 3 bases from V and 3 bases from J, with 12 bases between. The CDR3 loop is CASSEAGLVYEQYV. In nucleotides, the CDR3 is TGTGCCAGCAGTGAGGCGGGACTCGTCTACGAGCAGTACGTC.